This passage covers 32 T cell receptor beta chains from one sample sequenced in a study of neurological immune-mediated disorders. TCRdb independently ran MiXCR on the 5' RACE reads; one entry per CDR3 protein. The sample has tens of thousands of distinct CDR3 sequences; 4.1% are singletons. The sample taken for sequencing was PBMCs. These receptors were obtained from a middle-aged man with multiple sclerosis.

This clonotype occurred many times. The chain joins TRBV6-5 to TRBJ1-1, with D possibly being TRBD1 (5 bases). V lost 6 bases and J lost 3, with 8 bases in between. This CDR3 is 12 amino acids long. Germline CDR1 and CDR2: MNHEY and SVGAGI. CDR3 protein: CASRPRDTEAFF. The CDR3 coding sequence is TGTGCCAGCAGACCCAGGGACACTGAAGCTTTCTTT.

This clonotype was counted at least ten times. The chain employs TRBV12-3 or TRBV12-4 and TRBJ2-1, with D possibly being TRBD2 (6 bases). Trimming removed 3 bases from V and 10 bases from J, with 7 bases in between. This CDR3 is 11 amino acids long. CDR3 residues: CASSLGGEQFF. CDR3 DNA: TGTGCCAGCAGTTTGGGGGGAGAGCAGTTCTTC.

This clonotype occurred many times. The rearrangement uses TRBV20-1 and TRBJ2-7; 7 bases align to TRBD1. V dropped 6 bases and J dropped 6; count of bases not matched to a gene: 14. CDR1 is DFQATT, CDR2 SNEGSKA, per germline (reference sequence). This CDR3 region has 14 residues. CDR3 protein: CSASSGTAFREQYF. The CDR3 DNA reads as TGCAGTGCCAGCTCCGGGACAGCGTTCCGCGAGCAGTACTTC.

This clonotype was detected many times. One end of the junction varies from germline; a read error may be responsible. The V call is TRBV20-1, the J call TRBJ1-5, with a tentative D call TRBD1 (5 bases). The CDR3 consists of 16 residues. Germline-derived CDR1 and CDR2 are DFQATT and SNEGSKA (reference sequence). The CDR3 region is CSARVGGQGSNQPQNF. The CDR3 nucleotides are TGCAGTGCTAGAGTTGGTGGGCAGGGCAGCAATCAGCCCCAGAATTTT.

This clonotype was observed a few times. One end of the junction varies from germline; a read error may be responsible. This sequence joins TRBV5-1 and TRBJ1-5, with D maybe TRBD1 (5 bases). From germline, CDR1 is SGHRS and CDR2 YFSETQ. The CDR3 totals 15 residues. Here the CDR3 DNA reads TGCGCCAGCAGCCTCGGACCAGGGTCGCATCAGCCCCAGAATTTT. This codes for CASSLGPGSHQPQNF.

This clonotype was counted ten times or more. Compared with germline, one end of the junction differs, possibly owing to a read error. The V gene is TRBV20-1, the J gene TRBJ1-5; D remains unclear. This CDR3 spans 13 amino acids. Germline CDR1 and CDR2: DFQATT and SNEGSKA (reference sequence). The DNA for the CDR3 is TGCAGTGCTAGATCCAGTCTGGAGCAGCCCCAGAATTTT. This translates into CSARSSLEQPQNF.

The chain carries TRBV12-3 or TRBV12-4 and TRBJ2-7, with D unresolved. The CDR3 contains 12 residues. V lost 2 bases, J lost 3 bases, and 5 bases lay in between. This CDR3 is CASSLKVYEQYF. CDR3 in DNA: TGTGCCAGCAGTTTAAAGGTCTACGAGCAGTACTTC.

This clonotype was counted a few times. The genes are TRBV24-1 and TRBJ1-1; unclear D gene. V lost 6 bases to trimming and J lost 3 bases, with 10 bases between them. The germline V gene has CDR1 KGHDR and CDR2 SFDVKD. This CDR3 has 13 amino acids. DNA of the CDR3: TGTGCCACCAGTTCAGGAGATTACACTGAAGCTTTCTTT. It encodes CATSSGDYTEAFF.

This clonotype has ten or more counts. The V and J genes are TRBV28 and TRBJ1-2, with D uncertain. Germline CDR1 and CDR2: MDHEN and SYDVKM. CDR3 size: 11 residues. V dropped 7 bases and J dropped 4 bases, with 7 bases sitting between them. The CDR3 coding sequence is TGTGCCAGCAAGCAGCCCTATGGCTACACCTTC. It codes for CASKQPYGYTF.

Ten or more counts support this clonotype. V usage is TRBV5-1 and J usage is TRBJ2-5, with 7 bases identical to TRBD2. J gave up 5 bases and V 4 bases, and 14 bases lay outside the gene matches. The CDR3 has 16 amino acids. The V gene's germline CDR1 is SGHRS and CDR2 YFSETQ. DNA for the CDR3: TGCGCCAGCAGCGGAAACCGGGACTATCGCCCGGAGACCCAGTACTTC. It yields the protein CASSGNRDYRPETQYF.

J is TRBJ2-1 and V is TRBV11-2, with D unresolved. The V end was cut by 5 bases, the J end by 6 bases, with 11 bases between. This CDR3 has 13 amino acids. CDR1 and CDR2 from the germline V gene are SGHAT and FQNNGV. CDR3 sequence (DNA): TGTGCCAGCAGCCCGGTAATCTTCAATGAGCAGTTCTTC. Its protein product is CASSPVIFNEQFF.

This clonotype was recorded at least ten times. The rearrangement links TRBV20-1 to TRBJ2-5; D remains unclear. Trimming removed 0 bases at V and 4 bases at J, with 18 bases between. The CDR3 contains 16 residues. The germline V gene has CDR1 DFQATT and CDR2 SNEGSKA (reference sequence). CDR3 in DNA: TGCAGTGCTAGAGATCTATCGCAGAGATCCCTAGAGACCCAGTACTTC. Translation gives CSARDLSQRSLETQYF.

The sample holds many counts of this clonotype. The chain employs TRBV10-3 and TRBJ1-1; TRBD1 agrees at 7 bases. J gave up 3 bases and V 8 bases, and 9 bases lay outside the gene matches. Germline CDR1 and CDR2: ENHRY and SYGVKD. The CDR3 is 14 residues long. The DNA for the CDR3 is TGTGCCATCTCGTACAGGGGTTGGGACACTGAAGCTTTCTTT. Its protein is CAISYRGWDTEAFF.

This clonotype was counted only a few times. This chain uses TRBV3-1 with TRBJ2-2; no definite D call. Germline loops: CDR1 LGHDT, CDR2 YNNKEL (reference sequence). The CDR3 length is 18 residues. The V and J ends lost 3 bases and 2 bases respectively, with 19 bases between them. CDR3 amino acids: CASSHYSSGPTNTGELFF. As DNA, the CDR3 is TGTGCCAGCAGCCACTATAGTTCTGGACCGACCAACACCGGGGAGCTGTTTTTT.

This clonotype was found many times. The chain employs TRBV7-7 and TRBJ2-2, with TRBD1 matching over 7 bases. The CDR3 contains 15 residues. The germline gives CDR1 SSHAT, CDR2 FNYEAQ (reference sequence). V shed 6 bases and J 0 bases; nucleotides not matched to a gene: 4. In DNA form, the CDR3 reads TGTGCCAGCAGGGCCGGGACAGCGAACACCGGGGAGCTGTTTTTT. It encodes CASRAGTANTGELFF.

This clonotype has only a few counts. One junction end does not reproduce the germline sequence, and a read error may be involved. The chain uses TRBV20-1 and TRBJ1-5, with 8 bases matching TRBD1. The CDR3 contains 14 residues. Germline V lookup: CDR1 DFQATT, CDR2 SNEGSKA (reference sequence). CDR3 sequence: CSARDRQGNQPQNF. DNA of the CDR3: TGCAGTGCTAGAGATCGACAGGGGAATCAGCCCCAGAATTTT.

In regard to this clonotype: Germline and junction disagree at one end, which may indicate a read error. The rearrangement links TRBV20-1 to TRBJ1-5; 9 bases align to TRBD1. In germline, CDR1 is DFQATT, CDR2 SNEGSKA (reference sequence). CDR3 size: 15 residues. Written as DNA, the CDR3 is TGCAGTGCTAGTTCCGGGACAGGGTTGGGTCAGCCCCAGAATTTT. Protein: CSASSGTGLGQPQNF.

The table lists this clonotype with many counts. The chain joins TRBV15 to TRBJ1-6, with D perhaps matching TRBD1 (5 bases). Germline CDR1 LNHNV, CDR2 YYDKDF (reference sequence). The length of the CDR3 is 16 residues. V gave up 3 bases and J gave up 3 bases, with 12 bases separating them. CDR3 sequence reads: CATSSGKGNYNSPLHF. The CDR3 DNA reads TGTGCCACCAGCAGTGGTAAGGGGAACTATAATTCACCCCTCCACTTT.

There are many counts of this clonotype. The CDR3 region has the DNA TGCGCCAGCAGCCAAGGGAGGACAGGGGGGGATAGCAATCAGCCCCAGCATTTT. Translation gives CASSQGRTGGDSNQPQHF. V and J are TRBV4-1 and TRBJ1-5, with TRBD1 matching over 10 bases. This CDR3 comprises 18 residues. From germline, CDR1 is MGHRA and CDR2 YSYEKL. V gave up 1 base and J gave up 0 bases; unmatched junction bases: 6.

This clonotype has ten or more counts. This chain links TRBV10-3 with TRBJ2-3; D remains ambiguous. The CDR3 totals 12 residues. Germline V lookup: CDR1 ENHRY, CDR2 SYGVKD. Trimming removed 4 bases from V and 6 bases from J, with 8 bases in between. The CDR3 loop is CAISVLRDTQYF. The CDR3 bases are TGTGCCATCAGTGTCCTGAGGGATACGCAGTATTTT.

This clonotype was counted ten times or more. V usage is TRBV11-2 and J usage is TRBJ2-4, with D maybe TRBD1 (6 bases). The CDR3 is 16 residues long. CDR1 SGHAT and CDR2 FQNNGV come from the germline V gene. V dropped 5 bases and J dropped 1 base, with 15 bases sitting between them. The CDR3, as DNA: TGTGCCAGCAGCAAAATACAGGGATCTGCCAAAAACATTCAGTACTTC. Its translation: CASSKIQGSAKNIQYF.

The sample holds many counts of this clonotype. The CDR3 DNA follows: TGCAGTGGGACCCCGCAGGGAGACTATGGCTACACCTTC. Residues: CSGTPQGDYGYTF. The chain has TRBV20-1 and TRBJ1-2, with a possible D match to TRBD1 (5 bases). The CDR3 sequence is 13 residues long. Germline CDR1 is DFQATT and CDR2 is SNEGSKA (reference sequence). The V gene lost 7 bases and the J gene lost 3 bases, with 15 bases spanning the gap.

This clonotype was observed many times. Germline and junction disagree at one end, which may indicate a read error. The chain combines TRBV20-1 with TRBJ1-2, with D tentatively TRBD1 (6 bases). Germline V gives CDR1 DFQATT, CDR2 SNEGSKA (reference sequence). CDR3 length: 13 amino acids. CDR3 in DNA: TGCAGTGCCAGAGGGGGATCCGACTATGGCTACACCTTC. It specifies CSARGGSDYGYTF.

There are many counts of this clonotype. This chain connects TRBV9 to TRBJ2-1; D unresolved. The CDR3 consists of 16 residues. CDR1 SGDLS and CDR2 YYNGEE come from the germline V gene. Trimming pared 4 bases from V and 5 bases from J, leaving 19 bases between. The CDR3 loop reads CASSPHPLPPDNEQFF. The CDR3, as DNA: TGTGCCAGCAGCCCCCACCCTCTACCACCTGACAATGAGCAGTTCTTC.

The table lists this clonotype with many counts. This rearrangement joins TRBV4-2 to TRBJ2-3, with TRBD2 matching over 7 bases. The J segment lost 2 bases and the V segment lost 0 bases, leaving 8 bases of the junction unmatched. This CDR3 region has 17 residues. Looked up from germline, CDR1 is LGHNA and CDR2 is YNFKEQ. The DNA of the CDR3 is TGTGCCAGCAGCCAAGATAGCGGGCGGGGTATCACAGATACGCAGTATTTT. Residues: CASSQDSGRGITDTQYF.

V is TRBV7-2 and J is TRBJ1-1; D is uncertain. V was cut by 1 base and J by 10 bases, with 10 bases left in between. The CDR3 totals 12 residues. Germline assignment: CDR1 SGHTA and CDR2 FQGNSA. The DNA for the CDR3 is TGTGCCAGCAGCTTAGACGGACCCGGAGCTTTCTTT. Translating gives CASSLDGPGAFF.

This clonotype was found many times. The rearrangement uses TRBV5-6 and TRBJ2-3; TRBD1 agrees at 8 bases. J was trimmed by 4 bases and V by 4 bases; bases with no gene match: 8. The germline V gene has CDR1 SGHDT and CDR2 YYEEEE. This CDR3 region has 15 residues. The CDR3 DNA reads as TGTGCCAGCAGCACCGGGACAGGCCGCGCAGATACGCAGTATTTT. Residues: CASSTGTGRADTQYF.

This clonotype has ten or more counts. The V call is TRBV4-1, the J call TRBJ1-2; TRBD1 aligns across 7 bases. The CDR3 is 12 residues long. V dropped 3 bases and J dropped 13; count of bases not matched to a gene: 8. Looked up from germline, CDR1 is MGHRA and CDR2 is YSYEKL. This CDR3 is CASSHTQGKGTF. Written as DNA, the CDR3 is TGCGCCAGCAGCCATACACAGGGGAAGGGCACCTTC.

The sample holds one count of this clonotype. The V gene is TRBV7-2, the J gene TRBJ2-1; TRBD1 aligns across 7 bases. CDR1 SGHTA and CDR2 FQGNSA come from the germline V gene. The CDR3 extends over 17 amino acids. V was pared by 1 base and J by 4 bases, with 10 bases of the junction left unmatched. CDR3 sequence (DNA): TGTGCCAGCAGCTTAGATGACAGGGACCCCACTTACAATGAGCAGTTCTTC. This encodes CASSLDDRDPTYNEQFF.

This clonotype was picked up many times. The V gene is TRBV5-1, the J gene TRBJ1-4; D remains unclear. The germline V gene has CDR1 SGHRS and CDR2 YFSETQ. The CDR3 is 15 residues long. The ends were cut back, 1 base at V and 4 bases at J, with 11 bases in the middle. CDR3 nucleotides: TGCGCCAGCAGCTTGCGGACGGCGAATAATGAAAAACTGTTTTTT. Amino acids: CASSLRTANNEKLFF.

This clonotype was seen ten or more times. The chain recombines TRBV28 with TRBJ2-2; 7 nucleotides line up with TRBD1. This CDR3 region has 16 residues. The germline V gene has CDR1 MDHEN and CDR2 SYDVKM. V lost 6 bases, J lost 1 base, and 8 bases stayed unmatched. The CDR3 here is CASRHRGAGNTGELFF. The CDR3 coding sequence is TGTGCCAGCAGGCACAGGGGCGCGGGGAACACCGGGGAGCTGTTTTTT.

This clonotype came up many times. The chain is built from TRBV7-2 and TRBJ2-7; D is unclear. Per germline, CDR1 SGHTA and CDR2 FQGNSA. There are 11 residues in the CDR3. Trimming cost V 10 bases and J 3 bases, with 10 bases left between them. CDR3 sequence: CATSSYYEQYF. In DNA, the CDR3 is TGTGCCACCTCCAGTTACTACGAGCAGTACTTC.